This T cell receptor beta chain appears in the sequencing data of a study of blood T cells in healthy people across ages. Per the germline V gene, CDR1 is LGHNA and CDR2 is YSLEER. This CDR3 has 14 amino acids. Trimming stripped 0 bases from V and 3 bases from J, with 9 bases between. Then a second PCR, running about 7 to 11 cycles, was carried out with a sample-barcoded 5' primer and a J-beta primer mix. Each TCR beta cDNA got a 12-nucleotide random molecular identifier. TCRdb independently ran MiXCR on the 5' RACE reads; one entry per CDR3 protein. The sample lists about 1.8 million distinct CDR3 sequences, around half seen once, with approximately 2% in the top ten. This clonotype came up a few times.

The sequencing sample was made of blood. The chain carries TRBV4-3 and TRBJ2-7; possibly TRBD2 for D (5 bases). The origin of this receptor is a woman aged 40 to 50 in good health. The CDR3 sequence: CASSQEGADYEQYF. The DNA of the CDR3 is TGCGCCAGCAGCCAAGAGGGAGCCGACTACGAGCAGTACTTC.